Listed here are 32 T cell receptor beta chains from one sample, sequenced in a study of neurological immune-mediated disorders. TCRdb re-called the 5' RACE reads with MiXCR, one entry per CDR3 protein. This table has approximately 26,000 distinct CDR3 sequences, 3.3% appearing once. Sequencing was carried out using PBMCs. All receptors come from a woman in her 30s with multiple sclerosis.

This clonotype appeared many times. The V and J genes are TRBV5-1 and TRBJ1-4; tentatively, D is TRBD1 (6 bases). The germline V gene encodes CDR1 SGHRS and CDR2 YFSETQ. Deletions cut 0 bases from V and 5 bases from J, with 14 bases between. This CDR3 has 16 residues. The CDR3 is CASSLADVTGNEKLFF. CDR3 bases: TGCGCCAGCAGCTTGGCCGACGTGACAGGAAATGAAAAACTGTTTTTT. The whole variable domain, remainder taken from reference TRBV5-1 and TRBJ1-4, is KAGVTQTPRYLIKTRGQQVTLSCSPISGHRSVSWYQQTPGQGLQFLFEYFSETQRNKGNFPGRFSGRQFSNSRSEMNVSTLELGDSALYLCASSLADVTGNEKLFFGSGTQLSVL.

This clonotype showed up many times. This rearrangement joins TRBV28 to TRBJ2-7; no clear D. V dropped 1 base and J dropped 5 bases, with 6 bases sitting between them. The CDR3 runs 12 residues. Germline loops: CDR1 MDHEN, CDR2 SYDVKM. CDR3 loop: CASSLLNHEQYF. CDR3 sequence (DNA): TGTGCCAGCAGTTTATTGAACCACGAGCAGTACTTC.

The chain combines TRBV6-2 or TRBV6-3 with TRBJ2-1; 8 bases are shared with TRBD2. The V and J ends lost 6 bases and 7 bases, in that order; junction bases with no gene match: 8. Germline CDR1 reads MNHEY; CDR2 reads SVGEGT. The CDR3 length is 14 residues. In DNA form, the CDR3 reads TGTGCCAGCAGGGGGACTAGAGGGCGGAATGAGCAGTTCTTC. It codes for CASRGTRGRNEQFF.

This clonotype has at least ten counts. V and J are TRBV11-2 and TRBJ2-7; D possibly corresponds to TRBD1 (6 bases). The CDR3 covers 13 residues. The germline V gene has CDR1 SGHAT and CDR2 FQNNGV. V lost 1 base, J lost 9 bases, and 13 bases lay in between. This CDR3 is CASSLGSGTWQYF. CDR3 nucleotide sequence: TGTGCCAGCAGCTTAGGCTCCGGGACATGGCAGTACTTC.

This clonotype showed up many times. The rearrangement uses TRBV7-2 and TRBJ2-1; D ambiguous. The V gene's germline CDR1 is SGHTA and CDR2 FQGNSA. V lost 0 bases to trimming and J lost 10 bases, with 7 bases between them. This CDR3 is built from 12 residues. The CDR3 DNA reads TGTGCCAGCAGCTTAGCGGGATACGAGCAGTTCTTC. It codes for CASSLAGYEQFF.

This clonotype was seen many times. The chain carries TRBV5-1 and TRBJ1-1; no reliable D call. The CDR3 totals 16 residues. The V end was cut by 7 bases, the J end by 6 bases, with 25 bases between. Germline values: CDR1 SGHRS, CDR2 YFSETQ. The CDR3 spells CASYAFPINAGAEAFF. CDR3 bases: TGCGCCAGCTACGCCTTCCCCATCAATGCCGGGGCTGAAGCTTTCTTT.

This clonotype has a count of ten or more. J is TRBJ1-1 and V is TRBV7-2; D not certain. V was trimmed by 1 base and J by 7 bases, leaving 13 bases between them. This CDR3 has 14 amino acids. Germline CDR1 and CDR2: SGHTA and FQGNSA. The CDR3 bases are TGTGCCAGCAGCTTAGGGGCCGGGAGCCTTGAAGCTTTCTTT. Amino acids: CASSLGAGSLEAFF.

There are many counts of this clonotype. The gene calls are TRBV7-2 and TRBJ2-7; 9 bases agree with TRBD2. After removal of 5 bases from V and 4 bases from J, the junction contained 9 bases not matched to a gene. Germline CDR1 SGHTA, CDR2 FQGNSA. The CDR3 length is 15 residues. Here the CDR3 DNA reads TGTGCCAGCAGCCCCTATCCCAGCGGGAGGTACGAGCAGTACTTC. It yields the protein CASSPYPSGRYEQYF.

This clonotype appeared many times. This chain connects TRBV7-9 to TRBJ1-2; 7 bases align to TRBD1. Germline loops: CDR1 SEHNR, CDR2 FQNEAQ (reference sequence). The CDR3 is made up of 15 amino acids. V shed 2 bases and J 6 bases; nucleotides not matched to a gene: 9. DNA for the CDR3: TGTGCCAGCAGCTTACTCCTAAGAGGGGGCAATGGCTACACCTTC. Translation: CASSLLLRGGNGYTF.

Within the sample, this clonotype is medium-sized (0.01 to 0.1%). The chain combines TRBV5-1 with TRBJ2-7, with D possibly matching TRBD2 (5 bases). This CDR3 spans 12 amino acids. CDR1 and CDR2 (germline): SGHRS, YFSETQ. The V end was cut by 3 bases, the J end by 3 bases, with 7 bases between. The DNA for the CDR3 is TGCGCCAGCAGCTCTGACTACTACGAGCAGTACTTC. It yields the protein CASSSDYYEQYF. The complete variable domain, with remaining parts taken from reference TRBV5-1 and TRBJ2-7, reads KAGVTQTPRYLIKTRGQQVTLSCSPISGHRSVSWYQQTPGQGLQFLFEYFSETQRNKGNFPGRFSGRQFSNSRSEMNVSTLELGDSALYLCASSSDYYEQYFGPGTRLTVT.

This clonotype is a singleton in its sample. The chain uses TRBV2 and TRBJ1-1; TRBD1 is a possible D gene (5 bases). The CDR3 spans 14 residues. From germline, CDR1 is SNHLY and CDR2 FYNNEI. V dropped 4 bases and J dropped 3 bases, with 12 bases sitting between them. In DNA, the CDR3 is TGTGCCAGCAGTGTGGGTAGGGGAGACACTGAAGCTTTCTTT. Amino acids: CASSVGRGDTEAFF. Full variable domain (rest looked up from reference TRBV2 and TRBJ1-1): EPEVTQTPSHQVTQMGQEVILRCVPISNHLYFYWYRQILGQKVEFLVSFYNNEISEKSEIFDDQFSVERPDGSNFTLKIRSTKLEDSAMYFCASSVGRGDTEAFFGQGTRLTVV.

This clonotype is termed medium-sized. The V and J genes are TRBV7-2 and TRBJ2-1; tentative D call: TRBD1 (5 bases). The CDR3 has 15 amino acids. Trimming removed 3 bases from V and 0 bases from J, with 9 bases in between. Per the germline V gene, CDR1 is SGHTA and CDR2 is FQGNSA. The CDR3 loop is CASSFGASSYNEQFF. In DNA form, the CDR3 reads TGTGCCAGCAGCTTTGGGGCCAGCTCCTACAATGAGCAGTTCTTC.

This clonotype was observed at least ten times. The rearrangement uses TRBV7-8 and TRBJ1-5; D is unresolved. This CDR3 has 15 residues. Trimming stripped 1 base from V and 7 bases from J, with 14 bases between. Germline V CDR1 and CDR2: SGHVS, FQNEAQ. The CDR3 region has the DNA TGTGCCAGCAGCTTAGTAAGCGGTCTGGCCCAGCCCCAGCATTTT. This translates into CASSLVSGLAQPQHF. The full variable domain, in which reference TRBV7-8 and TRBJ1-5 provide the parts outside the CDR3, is GAGVSQSPRYKVAKRGQDVALRCDPISGHVSLFWYQQALGQGPEFLTYFQNEAQLDKSGLPSDRFFAERPEGSVSTLKIQRTQQEDSAVYLCASSLVSGLAQPQHFGDGTRLSIL.

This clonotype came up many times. The CDR3, as DNA: TGTGCCAGCAGTTTTTTTTCGGGCACTGAAGCTTTCTTT. It codes for CASSFFSGTEAFF. V gene TRBV12-3 or TRBV12-4 combines with J gene TRBJ1-1; D gene unclear. With 3 bases removed from V and 4 bases from J, the gap between germline ends came to 9 bases. There are 13 residues in the CDR3.

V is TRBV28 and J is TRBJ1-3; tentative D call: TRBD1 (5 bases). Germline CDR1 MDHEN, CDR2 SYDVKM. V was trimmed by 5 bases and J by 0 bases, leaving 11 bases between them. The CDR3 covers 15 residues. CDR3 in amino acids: CASSRAGISGNTIYF. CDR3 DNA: TGTGCCAGCAGTCGGGCAGGGATCTCTGGAAACACCATATATTTT.

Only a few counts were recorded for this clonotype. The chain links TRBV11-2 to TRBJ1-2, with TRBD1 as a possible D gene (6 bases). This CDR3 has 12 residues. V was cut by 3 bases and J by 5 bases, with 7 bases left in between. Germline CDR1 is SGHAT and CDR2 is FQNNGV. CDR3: CASSFQGYGYTF. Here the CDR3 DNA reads TGTGCCAGCAGCTTCCAGGGGTATGGCTACACCTTC. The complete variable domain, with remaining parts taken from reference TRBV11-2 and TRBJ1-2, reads EAGVAQSPRYKIIEKRQSVAFWCNPISGHATLYWYQQILGQGPKLLIQFQNNGVVDDSQLPKDRFSAERLKGVDSTLKIQPAKLEDSAVYLCASSFQGYGYTFGSGTRLTVV.

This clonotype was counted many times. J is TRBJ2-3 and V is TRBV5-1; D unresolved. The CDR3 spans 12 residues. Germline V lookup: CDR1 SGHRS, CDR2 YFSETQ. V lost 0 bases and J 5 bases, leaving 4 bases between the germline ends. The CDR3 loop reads CASSLVGDTQYF. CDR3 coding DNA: TGCGCCAGCAGCTTGGTTGGAGATACGCAGTATTTT. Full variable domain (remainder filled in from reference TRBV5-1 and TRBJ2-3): KAGVTQTPRYLIKTRGQQVTLSCSPISGHRSVSWYQQTPGQGLQFLFEYFSETQRNKGNFPGRFSGRQFSNSRSEMNVSTLELGDSALYLCASSLVGDTQYFGPGTRLTVL.

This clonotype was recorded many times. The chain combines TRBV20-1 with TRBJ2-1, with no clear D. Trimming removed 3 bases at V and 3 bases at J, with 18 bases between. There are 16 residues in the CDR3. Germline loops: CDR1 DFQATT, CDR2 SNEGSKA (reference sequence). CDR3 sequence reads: CSASDASYDLYNEQFF. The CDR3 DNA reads TGCAGTGCTAGTGATGCGAGTTACGATCTCTACAATGAGCAGTTCTTC.

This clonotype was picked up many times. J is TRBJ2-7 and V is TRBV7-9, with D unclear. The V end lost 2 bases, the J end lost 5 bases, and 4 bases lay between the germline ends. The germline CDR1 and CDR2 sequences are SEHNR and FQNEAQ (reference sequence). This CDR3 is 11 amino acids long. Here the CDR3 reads CASSLFHEQYF. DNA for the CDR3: TGTGCCAGCAGCTTATTCCACGAGCAGTACTTC.

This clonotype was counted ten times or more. In DNA, the CDR3 is TGCAGTGCTAGATCACTAGCGGGAGTGTCGGTTGAGCAGTTCTTC. The encoded protein is CSARSLAGVSVEQFF. V usage is TRBV20-1 and J usage is TRBJ2-1; 11 nucleotides match TRBD2. V shed 2 bases, J shed 9 bases, and the junction held 9 bases outside the gene matches. CDR3 length: 15 amino acids. Germline V gene sequence: CDR1 DFQATT, CDR2 SNEGSKA (reference sequence).

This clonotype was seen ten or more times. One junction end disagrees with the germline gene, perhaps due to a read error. CDR3 loop: CSAPIGPDSPLNF. DNA of the CDR3: TGCAGTGCTCCCATCGGCCCTGATTCACCCCTCAACTTT. V and J are TRBV20-1 and TRBJ1-6, with D unresolved. This CDR3 region has 13 residues. Germline lookup yields CDR1 DFQATT and CDR2 SNEGSKA (reference sequence).

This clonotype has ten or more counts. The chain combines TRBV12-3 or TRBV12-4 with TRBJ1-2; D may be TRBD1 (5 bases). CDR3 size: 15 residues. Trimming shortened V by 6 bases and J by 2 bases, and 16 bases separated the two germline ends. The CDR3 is CASSPPAGRNYGYTF. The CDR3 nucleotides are TGTGCCAGCAGCCCGCCAGCAGGGAGGAACTATGGCTACACCTTC.

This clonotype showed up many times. CDR3 coding DNA: TGCAGTGCTAGCCTCCAGGCGGTCACAGATACGCAGTATTTT. The encoded protein is CSASLQAVTDTQYF. The chain has TRBV20-1 and TRBJ2-3; D not certain. Germline lookup yields CDR1 DFQATT and CDR2 SNEGSKA (reference sequence). The CDR3 contains 14 residues. The germline V and J ends were trimmed by 3 bases and 2 bases, with 12 bases remaining between them.

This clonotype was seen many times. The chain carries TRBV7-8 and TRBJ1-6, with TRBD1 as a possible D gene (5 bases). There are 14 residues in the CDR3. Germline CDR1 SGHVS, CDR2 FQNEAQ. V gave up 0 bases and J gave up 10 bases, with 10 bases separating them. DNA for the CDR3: TGTGCCAGCAGCTTAGCCAGGGTTGACTCACCCCTCCACTTT. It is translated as CASSLARVDSPLHF.

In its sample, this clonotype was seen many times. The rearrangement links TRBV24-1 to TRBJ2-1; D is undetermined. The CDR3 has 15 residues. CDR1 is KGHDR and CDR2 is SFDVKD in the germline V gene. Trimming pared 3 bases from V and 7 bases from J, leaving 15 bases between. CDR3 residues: CATSDPDQMGNEQFF. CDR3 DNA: TGTGCCACCAGTGATCCTGACCAAATGGGGAATGAGCAGTTCTTC.

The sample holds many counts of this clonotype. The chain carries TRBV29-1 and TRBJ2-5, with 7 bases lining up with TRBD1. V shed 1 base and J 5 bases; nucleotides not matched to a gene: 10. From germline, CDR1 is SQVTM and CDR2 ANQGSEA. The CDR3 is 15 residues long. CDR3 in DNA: TGCAGCGTTGAAGGAACCGGACAGGTTGTCGAGACCCAGTACTTC. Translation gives CSVEGTGQVVETQYF. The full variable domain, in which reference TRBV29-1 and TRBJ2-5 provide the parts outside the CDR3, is SAVISQKPSRDICQRGTSLTIQCQVDSQVTMMFWYRQQPGQSLTLIATANQGSEATYESGFVIDKFPISRPNLTFSTLTVSNMSPEDSSIYLCSVEGTGQVVETQYFGPGTRLLVL.

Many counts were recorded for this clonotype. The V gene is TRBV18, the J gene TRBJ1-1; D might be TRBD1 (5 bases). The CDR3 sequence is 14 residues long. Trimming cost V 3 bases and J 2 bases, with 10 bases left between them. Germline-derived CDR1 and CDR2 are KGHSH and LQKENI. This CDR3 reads CASSPRTTNTEAFF. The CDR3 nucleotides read TGTGCCAGCTCACCCCGGACAACAAACACTGAAGCTTTCTTT. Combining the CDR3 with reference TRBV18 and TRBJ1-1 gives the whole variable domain NAGVMQNPRHLVRRRGQEARLRCSPMKGHSHVYWYRQLPEEGLKFMVYLQKENIIDESGMPKERFSAEFPKEGPSILRIQQVVRGDSAAYFCASSPRTTNTEAFFGQGTRLTVV.

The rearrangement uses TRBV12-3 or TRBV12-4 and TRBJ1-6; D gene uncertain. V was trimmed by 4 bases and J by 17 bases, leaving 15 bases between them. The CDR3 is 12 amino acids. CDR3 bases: TGTGCCAGCAGTTCCGAACCCTCAGCCTTCCACTTT. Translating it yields CASSSEPSAFHF.

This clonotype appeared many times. In DNA form, the CDR3 reads TGCGCCAGCACAAGTACAGGAGGTACATACAATGAGCAGTTCTTC. It specifies CASTSTGGTYNEQFF. This sequence joins TRBV5-1 and TRBJ2-1; D is possibly TRBD1 or TRBD2 (5 bases each). The CDR3 is 15 amino acids. CDR1 is SGHRS, CDR2 YFSETQ, per germline. V was trimmed by 6 bases and J by 4 bases, leaving 17 bases between them. Supplemented by reference TRBV5-1 and TRBJ2-1, the full variable domain reads KAGVTQTPRYLIKTRGQQVTLSCSPISGHRSVSWYQQTPGQGLQFLFEYFSETQRNKGNFPGRFSGRQFSNSRSEMNVSTLELGDSALYLCASTSTGGTYNEQFFGPGTRLTVL.

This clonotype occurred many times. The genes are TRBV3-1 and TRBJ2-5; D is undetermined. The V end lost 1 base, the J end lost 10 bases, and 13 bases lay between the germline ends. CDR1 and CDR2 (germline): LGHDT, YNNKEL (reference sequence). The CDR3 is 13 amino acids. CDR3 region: CASSQAPLIGQYF. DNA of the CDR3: TGTGCCAGCAGCCAAGCCCCCCTTATTGGCCAGTACTTC.

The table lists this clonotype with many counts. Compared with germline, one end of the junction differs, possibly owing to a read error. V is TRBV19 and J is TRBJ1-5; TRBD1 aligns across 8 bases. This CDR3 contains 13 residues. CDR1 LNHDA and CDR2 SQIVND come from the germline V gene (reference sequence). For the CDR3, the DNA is TGTGCCAGTAGTGAATTTGGGAAGACAGGGGACCGTTTT. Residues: CASSEFGKTGDRF.

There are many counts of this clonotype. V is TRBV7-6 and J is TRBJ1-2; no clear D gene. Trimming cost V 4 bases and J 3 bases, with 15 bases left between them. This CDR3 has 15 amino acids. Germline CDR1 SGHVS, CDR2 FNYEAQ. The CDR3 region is CASSSTGREDYGYTF. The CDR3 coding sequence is TGTGCCAGCAGCTCAACGGGTCGGGAGGACTATGGCTACACCTTC.